The 11 T cell receptor beta chains reported below all come from one sample, sequenced in a study of blood T cell repertoires in COVID-19. Sequencing was performed with immunoSEQ multiplex PCR; in TCRdb, only in-frame clones are kept and a portion is missing. The sample lists over 85,000 clones, 92% occurring once. The sample taken for sequencing was peripheral blood. These receptors were taken from a woman in her 50s with COVID-19, enrolled during active disease.

The chain combines TRBV12-3 or TRBV12-4 with TRBJ2-7; D unresolved. The CDR3 loop spans 13 amino acids. Trimming shortened V by 8 bases and J by 7 bases, and 18 bases separated the two germline ends. The DNA for the CDR3 is TGTGCCAGCGCTGGGCCGTTCCCTACGGAGCAGTACTTC. It codes for CASAGPFPTEQYF.

The J gene is TRBJ1-6, the V gene TRBV6-6, with TRBD1 matching over 8 bases. Losses at the gene ends were 6 bases for V and 8 bases for J; bases not matched to a gene: 9. CDR3 size: 15 residues. Germline V gene lookup returns CDR1 MNHNY and CDR2 SVGAGI (reference sequence). CDR3 region: CASSQGAPQYSPLHF. CDR3 in DNA: TGTGCCAGCAGCCAGGGGGCCCCTCAGTATTCACCCCTCCACTTT.

The chain joins TRBV5-4 to TRBJ2-3; 16 bases line up with TRBD2. The J segment lost 6 bases and the V segment lost 4 bases, leaving 5 bases of the junction unmatched. Germline V gene sequence: CDR1 SGHNT, CDR2 YYREEE (reference sequence). This CDR3 comprises 16 residues. This CDR3 reads CASSPGLAGGQDTQYF. CDR3 DNA sequence: TGTGCCAGCAGCCCGGGACTAGCGGGGGGGCAGGATACGCAGTATTTT. Using reference TRBV5-4 and TRBJ2-3 for the parts outside the CDR3, the full variable domain is ETGVTQSPTHLIKTRGQQVTLRCSSQSGHNTVSWYQQALGQGPQFIFQYYREEENGRGNFPPRFSGLQFPNYSSELNVNALELDDSALYLCASSPGLAGGQDTQYFGPGTRLTVL.

This clone was recorded only once. The chain recombines TRBV10-1 with TRBJ2-3; 13 nucleotides line up with TRBD2. The CDR3 length is 17 residues. Trimming removed 4 bases from V and 5 bases from J; junction bases left unmatched: 9. Germline lookup yields CDR1 WNHNN and CDR2 SYGVQD (reference sequence). The DNA for the CDR3 is TGCGCCAGCAGTGGGGCGACTAGCGGGGGGTCGGGAGATACGCAGTATTTT. Encoded protein: CASSGATSGGSGDTQYF.

This sequence joins TRBV10-3 and TRBJ1-2, with 12 positions matching TRBD1. The CDR3 sequence is 15 residues long. Per germline, CDR1 ENHRY and CDR2 SYGVKD. The V gene end was trimmed by 3 bases and the J gene end by 8 bases; junction bases not matched to a gene: 7. The CDR3 loop is CAISDWGQGAEGYTF. Written as DNA, the CDR3 is TGTGCCATCAGTGATTGGGGACAGGGGGCGGAGGGCTACACCTTC.

This chain uses TRBV11-3 with TRBJ1-2; D is unclear. In germline, CDR1 is SGHNT, CDR2 YENEEA. The CDR3 has 15 residues. Trimming took 0 bases from V and 2 from J, leaving 10 bases between them. CDR3 loop: CASSLDGRRNYGYTF. CDR3 DNA: TGTGCCAGCAGCTTAGACGGTAGGAGAAACTATGGCTACACCTTC.

The chain links TRBV14 to TRBJ1-5; unclear D gene. V was trimmed by 4 bases and J by 2 bases, leaving 9 bases between them. Germline V CDR1 and CDR2: SGHDN, FVKESK. This CDR3 spans 14 amino acids. CDR3 nucleotides: TGTGCCAGCAGCCTGCGGGCGGGCAATCAGCCCCAGCATTTT. Amino acid sequence: CASSLRAGNQPQHF.

This chain joins TRBV5-1 and TRBJ2-1; 9 bases are shared with TRBD2. The CDR3 totals 16 residues. The junction had 8 bases not matched to a gene; V was cut back by 0 bases and J by 7 bases. The germline CDR1 and CDR2 sequences are SGHRS and YFSETQ. CDR3 sequence (DNA): TGCGCCAGCAGCTTGGCGGGCGGGGGGGCCGGTAATGAGCAGTTCTTC. The encoded protein is CASSLAGGGAGNEQFF.

CDR3 region: CASSPVTGGVWETQYF. CDR3 nucleotides: TGTGCCAGCTCACCAGTGACAGGGGGCGTTTGGGAGACCCAGTACTTC. The rearrangement uses TRBV18 and TRBJ2-5; 10 bases fit TRBD1. Germline values: CDR1 KGHSH, CDR2 LQKENI. The CDR3 length is 16 residues. Trimming cost V 2 bases and J 5 bases; bases outside gene matches: 8.

The rearrangement uses TRBV6-5 and TRBJ1-2; weak D call: TRBD1 (5 bases). V lost 2 bases to trimming and J lost 1 base, with 8 bases between them. The CDR3 extends over 14 amino acids. The V gene's germline CDR1 is MNHEY and CDR2 SVGAGI. CDR3 DNA sequence: TGTGCCAGCAGTTACGGGGGGGGTAACTATGGCTACACCTTC. It encodes CASSYGGGNYGYTF.

The V and J genes are TRBV5-8 and TRBJ1-4; TRBD1 matches 7 bases. CDR1 and CDR2 from the germline V gene are SGHTS and YDEGEE. This CDR3 has 18 residues. Trimming at V came to 4 bases and at J to 4 bases, leaving 16 bases not matched to a gene. This CDR3 is CASSPGQLALEYNEKLFF. CDR3 nucleotides: TGTGCCAGCAGCCCGGGACAGCTCGCATTGGAGTATAATGAAAAACTGTTTTTT. The complete variable domain, with remaining parts taken from reference TRBV5-8 and TRBJ1-4, reads EAGVTQSPTHLIKTRGQQATLRCSPISGHTSVYWYQQALGLGLQFLLWYDEGEERNRGNFPPRFSGRQFPNYSSELNVNALELEDSALYLCASSPGQLALEYNEKLFFGSGTQLSVL.